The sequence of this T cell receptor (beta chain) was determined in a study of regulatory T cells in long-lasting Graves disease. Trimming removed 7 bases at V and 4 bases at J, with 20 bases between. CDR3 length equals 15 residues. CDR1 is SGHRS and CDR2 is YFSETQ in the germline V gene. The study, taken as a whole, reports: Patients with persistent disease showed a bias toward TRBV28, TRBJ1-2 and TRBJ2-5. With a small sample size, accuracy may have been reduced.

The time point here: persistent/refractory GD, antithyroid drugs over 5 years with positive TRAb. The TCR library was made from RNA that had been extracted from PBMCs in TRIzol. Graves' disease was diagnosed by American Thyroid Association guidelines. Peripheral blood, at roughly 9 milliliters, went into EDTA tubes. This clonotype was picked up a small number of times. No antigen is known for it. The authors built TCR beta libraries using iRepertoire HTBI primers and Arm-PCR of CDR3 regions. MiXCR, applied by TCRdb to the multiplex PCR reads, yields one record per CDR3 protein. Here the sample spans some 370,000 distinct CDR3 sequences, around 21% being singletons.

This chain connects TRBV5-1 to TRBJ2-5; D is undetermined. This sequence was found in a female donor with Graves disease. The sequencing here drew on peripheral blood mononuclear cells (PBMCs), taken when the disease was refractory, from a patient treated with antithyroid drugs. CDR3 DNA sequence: TGCGCCAGCTGGACGTCGGGCATGCCGGGAGAGACCCAGTACTTC. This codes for CASWTSGMPGETQYF.